Below, one T cell receptor (beta chain) is given with its context. The antigen remains undetermined. This sample was included in a study of T cell responses to AZD1222 COVID-19 vaccine. The study's findings and limits: After two AZD1222 doses, spike-specific TCR breadth and depth rose versus day 0.

The protocol was immunoSEQ multiplex PCR, while the TCRdb copy is restricted to in-frame clones and leaves out a portion. The sample has around 60,000 clones, about 90% seen once. Germline assignment: CDR1 MDHEN and CDR2 SYDVKM. The CDR3 length is 16 residues. Trimming left V 6 bases short and J 0 bases short, with 17 bases between. Here the sequenced sample was peripheral blood, taken 28 days after the second dose of the MenACWY control vaccine. The TCR was taken from an adult who received the MenACWY meningococcal vaccine as a control. J is TRBJ1-2 and V is TRBV28; D gene ambiguous. CDR3 sequence (DNA): TGTGCCAGCAGCTCCCGGACGGTATCTCCTAACTATGGCTACACCTTC. It codes for CASSSRTVSPNYGYTF.